These 17 T cell receptor beta chains originate from one sample sequenced in a study of blood T cell repertoires in COVID-19. Assay used: immunoSEQ multiplex PCR; TCRdb lists only in-frame clones, some missing. The repertoire consists of about 370,000 clones, with 87% occurring once and the leading ten covering around 9.3%. Sequencing input: peripheral blood. The receptors here all came from a woman aged 25 to 39 with COVID-19, enrolled during active disease.

The V call is TRBV6-2 or TRBV6-3, the J call TRBJ1-1; no reliable D call. The germline V and J ends were trimmed by 3 bases and 2 bases, with 4 bases remaining between them. The CDR3 runs 12 residues. The germline V gene encodes CDR1 MNHEY and CDR2 SVGEGT. CDR3 residues: CASSYVNTEAFF. The CDR3 nucleotides read TGTGCCAGCAGTTATGTAAACACTGAAGCTTTCTTT.

The rearrangement joins TRBV11-2 to TRBJ2-7; perhaps TRBD2 as D (6 bases). Trimming took off 1 base at V and 3 bases at J, with 10 bases between the two ends. The CDR3 loop spans 14 amino acids. Germline lookup yields CDR1 SGHAT and CDR2 FQNNGV. The DNA for the CDR3 is TGTGCCAGCAGCTTAGGACTAGTTAGCTACGAGCAGTACTTC. It yields the protein CASSLGLVSYEQYF. Full variable domain (rest looked up from reference TRBV11-2 and TRBJ2-7): EAGVAQSPRYKIIEKRQSVAFWCNPISGHATLYWYQQILGQGPKLLIQFQNNGVVDDSQLPKDRFSAERLKGVDSTLKIQPAKLEDSAVYLCASSLGLVSYEQYFGPGTRLTVT.

This clone has only one observation. The CDR3 loop is CAWSVRGYYGYTF. In nucleotides, the CDR3 is TGTGCCTGGAGTGTTAGAGGGTACTATGGCTACACCTTC. The chain carries TRBV30 and TRBJ1-2; unclear D gene. This CDR3 is 13 amino acids long. Germline V gene sequence: CDR1 GTSNPN, CDR2 SVGIG (reference sequence). With 0 bases removed from V and 3 bases from J, the gap between germline ends came to 8 bases.

This chain links TRBV2 with TRBJ2-3; 9 positions agree with TRBD2. This CDR3 has 16 residues. Looked up from germline, CDR1 is SNHLY and CDR2 is FYNNEI. Germline trimming cut 6 bases from V and 0 bases from J; bases unmatched to any gene: 7. CDR3 DNA: TGTGCCAGCAGGAGACTAGCGGTCCCTAGCACAGATACGCAGTATTTT. Translation gives CASRRLAVPSTDTQYF.

Worth noting for this clone: It may be a read error: a sequence one base away is much more abundant. The chain has TRBV2 and TRBJ1-2, with D perhaps TRBD1 (5 bases). Trimming stripped 6 bases from V and 6 bases from J, with 5 bases between. The CDR3 length is 10 residues. Looked up from germline, CDR1 is SNHLY and CDR2 is FYNNEI. The CDR3 sequence is CASSRDGYTF. Here the CDR3 DNA reads TGTGCCAGCAGCAGGGATGGCTACACCTTC.

This chain joins TRBV10-1 and TRBJ2-2; D unclear. Trimming pared 5 bases from V and 6 bases from J, leaving 4 bases between. The CDR3 extends over 11 amino acids. In germline, CDR1 is WNHNN, CDR2 SYGVQD (reference sequence). This CDR3 is CASSLSGELFF. The CDR3 DNA reads TGCGCCAGCAGTCTATCCGGGGAGCTGTTTTTT.

Turning to this clone: This sample includes further DNA sequences coding for the same CDR3. This chain joins TRBV5-1 and TRBJ2-7, with TRBD2 identical over 9 bases. The germline V gene encodes CDR1 SGHRS and CDR2 YFSETQ. The V and J ends lost 5 bases and 0 bases, in that order; junction bases with no gene match: 3. The CDR3 spans 14 residues. DNA of the CDR3: TGCGCCAGCAGTTCGACTAGCGGCTCCTACGAGCAGTACTTC. It is translated as CASSSTSGSYEQYF.

This clone has only one observation. Here the CDR3 reads CASNVAGGPYNEQFF. CDR3 bases: TGTGCCAGCAATGTAGCGGGAGGGCCCTACAATGAGCAGTTCTTC. The chain joins TRBV9 to TRBJ2-1; 11 bases are shared with TRBD2. The junction had 4 bases not matched to a gene; V was cut back by 6 bases and J by 2 bases. The CDR3 runs to 15 residues. Germline lookup yields CDR1 SGDLS and CDR2 YYNGEE.

Only a few counts were recorded for this clone. J is TRBJ2-7 and V is TRBV10-1; D is possibly TRBD1 (6 bases). The CDR3 covers 13 residues. Germline V gene lookup returns CDR1 WNHNN and CDR2 SYGVQD (reference sequence). Trimming stripped 4 bases from V and 6 bases from J, with 13 bases between. Here the CDR3 reads CASSVDTGSEQYF. The CDR3 nucleotides are TGCGCCAGCAGTGTCGACACAGGGAGCGAGCAGTACTTC.

V is TRBV6-5 and J is TRBJ2-1; possibly TRBD2 for D (5 bases). The germline V gene encodes CDR1 MNHEY and CDR2 SVGAGI. V was clipped by 0 bases and J by 8 bases, with 17 bases between them. The CDR3 sequence is 16 residues long. The CDR3 here is CASSYSIGEKVHEQFF. The CDR3 DNA reads as TGTGCCAGCAGTTACTCGATCGGGGAGAAGGTCCATGAGCAGTTCTTC.

The chain joins TRBV10-1 to TRBJ2-3; D not certain. Germline V gene sequence: CDR1 WNHNN, CDR2 SYGVQD (reference sequence). The V and J ends lost 7 bases and 0 bases respectively, with 8 bases between them. The CDR3 has 13 residues. CDR3 region: CASNLPSTDTQYF. DNA for the CDR3: TGCGCCAGCAATCTACCTAGCACAGATACGCAGTATTTT.

The genes are TRBV7-2 and TRBJ2-7; D gene uncertain. The V gene lost 4 bases and the J gene lost 7 bases, with 11 bases spanning the gap. The CDR3 loop spans 12 amino acids. Germline V gives CDR1 SGHTA, CDR2 FQGNSA. CDR3 sequence: CASSSGLREQYF. CDR3 nucleotide sequence: TGTGCCAGCAGCTCCGGGTTGAGGGAGCAGTACTTC.

This chain connects TRBV28 to TRBJ2-7, with 8 positions matching TRBD2. Germline V CDR1 and CDR2: MDHEN, SYDVKM. This CDR3 is 12 amino acids long. V lost 10 bases and J lost 3; bases outside the gene matches: 5. CDR3 nucleotides: TGTGCCATACGGAGCGGGGGCTACGAGCAGTACTTC. Translated: CAIRSGGYEQYF.

The J gene is TRBJ1-2, the V gene TRBV3-1 (or the pseudogene TRBV3-2); tentative D call: TRBD1 (5 bases). The ends were cut back, 1 base at V and 4 bases at J, with 13 bases in the middle. Germline V gene data show CDR1 as LGHDT and CDR2 as YNNKEL (reference sequence). This CDR3 comprises 15 residues. This CDR3 is CASSQGRRVGYGYTF. As DNA, the CDR3 is TGTGCCAGCAGCCAAGGTCGCAGGGTAGGCTATGGCTACACCTTC.

This chain joins TRBV7-6 and TRBJ2-7; a possible D gene is TRBD1 (5 bases). Germline V lookup: CDR1 SGHVS, CDR2 FNYEAQ. Between the trimmed V and J ends, which lost 3 bases and 2 bases, there was a span of 11 bases. The CDR3 extends over 14 amino acids. The CDR3, as DNA: TGTGCCAGCAGCTTGAGAGACAGCGCCTACGAGCAGTACTTC. It is translated as CASSLRDSAYEQYF. The whole variable domain, remainder taken from reference TRBV7-6 and TRBJ2-7, is GAGVSQSPRYKVTKRGQDVALRCDPISGHVSLYWYRQALGQGPEFLTYFNYEAQQDKSGLPNDRFSAERPEGSISTLTIQRTEQRDSAMYRCASSLRDSAYEQYFGPGTRLTVT.

This chain connects TRBV4-3 to TRBJ2-1; D is uncertain. The CDR3 consists of 13 residues. Trimming shortened V by 0 bases and J by 12 bases, and 12 bases separated the two germline ends. CDR1 LGHNA and CDR2 YSLEER come from the germline V gene. The CDR3 DNA is TGCGCCAGCAGCCAAGATTGGGCCCGGCGGCAGTTCTTC. Residues: CASSQDWARRQFF.

This chain uses TRBV7-9 with TRBJ1-2; a possible D gene is TRBD1 (6 bases). Trimming removed 1 base from V and 0 bases from J, with 12 bases in between. This CDR3 spans 16 amino acids. CDR1 and CDR2 from the germline V gene are SEHNR and FQNEAQ (reference sequence). CDR3 loop: CASSLGGGAPNYGYTF. CDR3 DNA sequence: TGTGCCAGCAGCTTAGGAGGGGGGGCCCCTAACTATGGCTACACCTTC.